The 21 T cell receptor beta chains given below trace back to one sample, sequenced in a study of regulatory T cells in long-lasting Graves disease. Arm-PCR with iRepertoire HTBI primers amplified the CDR3 regions for these TCR beta libraries. MiXCR was run by TCRdb on the multiplex PCR reads, yielding one entry per CDR3 protein. The repertoire holds about 660,000 distinct CDR3 sequences, with 25% to 35% as singletons. This sample's time point: persistent/refractory GD, antithyroid drugs over 5 years with positive TRAb. PBMCs provided the RNA from which the TCR library was made. The sample was peripheral blood mononuclear cells (PBMCs), taken when the disease was refractory, from a patient treated with antithyroid drugs. All receptors come from a female donor with Graves disease.

This clonotype came up a few times. The chain links TRBV15 to TRBJ1-3; TRBD1 matches 8 bases. The germline V gene has CDR1 LNHNV and CDR2 YYDKDF (reference sequence). After removal of 2 bases from V and 3 bases from J, the junction contained 3 bases not matched to a gene. This CDR3 contains 15 residues. This CDR3 reads CATSRRGQGGNTIYF. The CDR3 nucleotides read TGTGCCACCAGCAGACGCGGACAGGGTGGAAACACCATATATTTT.

The V and J genes are TRBV19 and TRBJ1-1; the D gene is possibly TRBD1 (6 bases). V was clipped by 5 bases and J by 4 bases, with 17 bases between them. Germline CDR1 is LNHDA and CDR2 is SQIVND (reference sequence). There are 15 residues in the CDR3. Here the CDR3 reads CASSPRGGAPTEAFF. CDR3 nucleotide sequence: TGTGCCAGTAGTCCTCGGGGGGGCGCGCCCACTGAAGCTTTCTTT.

This clonotype has ten or more counts. V gene TRBV27 combines with J gene TRBJ2-7, with D perhaps matching TRBD2 (6 bases). The CDR3 is made up of 15 amino acids. V was clipped by 11 bases and J by 1 base, with 21 bases between them. The germline CDR1 and CDR2 sequences are MNHEY and SMNVEV (reference sequence). As DNA, the CDR3 is TGTGCCGAATCGGGACCGGGACTTTCTTCCTACGAGCAGTACTTC. It is translated as CAESGPGLSSYEQYF.

This clonotype was recorded at least ten times. The chain employs TRBV28 and TRBJ2-5; D remains unclear. The CDR3 has 14 residues. The germline V gene encodes CDR1 MDHEN and CDR2 SYDVKM. The V and J ends lost 8 bases and 2 bases respectively, with 15 bases between them. This chain's CDR3 is CASWGRDGQETQYF. For the CDR3, the DNA is TGTGCCAGCTGGGGAAGGGATGGACAAGAGACCCAGTACTTC. Full variable domain (outside the CDR3, taken from reference TRBV28 and TRBJ2-5): DVKVTQSSRYLVKRTGEKVFLECVQDMDHENMFWYRQDPGLGLRLIYFSYDVKMKEKGDIPEGYSVSREKKERFSLILESASTNQTSMYLCASWGRDGQETQYFGPGTRLLVL.

This clonotype occurred many times. CDR3 amino acids: CASSLGTSGNTGELFF. In DNA, the CDR3 is TGTGCCAGCAGCCTCGGGACTAGCGGCAACACCGGGGAGCTGTTTTTT. The V gene is TRBV11-2, the J gene TRBJ2-2; the match to TRBD2 covers 11 bases. The CDR3 extends over 16 amino acids. CDR1 SGHAT and CDR2 FQNNGV come from the germline V gene. The V segment lost 5 bases and the J segment 2 bases; nucleotides outside the gene matches: 4. Variable domain in full (rest from reference TRBV11-2 and TRBJ2-2): EAGVAQSPRYKIIEKRQSVAFWCNPISGHATLYWYQQILGQGPKLLIQFQNNGVVDDSQLPKDRFSAERLKGVDSTLKIQPAKLEDSAVYLCASSLGTSGNTGELFFGEGSRLTVL.

This clonotype has at least ten counts. The gene calls are TRBV10-1 and TRBJ1-1; tentative D call: TRBD1 (5 bases). The CDR3 covers 14 residues. Germline lookup yields CDR1 WNHNN and CDR2 SYGVQD (reference sequence). Deletions cut 5 bases from V and 1 base from J, with 11 bases between. DNA for the CDR3: TGCGCCAGCAGTCGGGGACGCCAGAACACTGAAGCTTTCTTT. It encodes CASSRGRQNTEAFF.

This clonotype was picked up a small number of times. The chain employs TRBV19 and TRBJ2-5, with 11 bases that match TRBD2. There are 16 residues in the CDR3. The J segment lost 1 base and the V segment lost 2 bases, leaving 3 bases of the junction unmatched. Germline lookup yields CDR1 LNHDA and CDR2 SQIVND (reference sequence). CDR3 in amino acids: CASSILGLAAQETQYF. In DNA form, the CDR3 reads TGTGCCAGTAGTATACTGGGACTAGCGGCCCAAGAGACCCAGTACTTC.

The rearrangement uses TRBV16 and TRBJ2-2; D not resolved. Germline loops: CDR1 KGHSY, CDR2 FQNENV. This CDR3 is 16 amino acids long. V was clipped by 0 bases and J by 7 bases, with 15 bases between them. In DNA form, the CDR3 reads TGTGCCAGCAGCCAATCGATTAAGGTTTACATCGGGGAGCTGTTTTTT. Residues: CASSQSIKVYIGELFF.

The chain employs TRBV27 and TRBJ1-1; no firm D call. Trimming removed 0 bases from V and 7 bases from J, with 9 bases in between. This CDR3 spans 13 amino acids. The germline V gene has CDR1 MNHEY and CDR2 SMNVEV (reference sequence). The CDR3 coding sequence is TGTGCCAGCAGTTTATCCACTGGGAGTGAAGCTTTCTTT. It codes for CASSLSTGSEAFF.

V and J are TRBV18 and TRBJ1-1, with D perhaps TRBD1 (5 bases). Trimming stripped 2 bases from V and 8 bases from J, with 15 bases between. Germline V gene data show CDR1 as KGHSH and CDR2 as LQKENI. The CDR3 has 14 amino acids. CDR3 protein: CASSPNKAGQEAFF. Here the CDR3 DNA reads TGTGCCAGCTCACCAAATAAGGCAGGGCAAGAAGCTTTCTTT.

The chain has TRBV29-1 and TRBJ2-2, with D possibly matching TRBD1 (5 bases). Germline loops: CDR1 SQVTM, CDR2 ANQGSEA. This CDR3 has 13 residues. Between the trimmed V and J ends, which lost 4 bases and 3 bases, there was a span of 9 bases. The CDR3 DNA is TGCAGCGTTGTGACAGTAGACACCGGGGAGCTGTTTTTT. Amino acids: CSVVTVDTGELFF.

Remarks on this clonotype: An end of the junction does not agree with germline; a read error may underlie this. The CDR3 sequence: CANSIDSHRGSEQYF. The CDR3 DNA reads as TGTGCCAACAGCATCGACAGTCACCGGGGGTCTGAGCAGTACTTC. The genes are TRBV7-9 and TRBJ2-7; TRBD2 is a possible D gene (6 bases). The germline gives CDR1 SEHNR, CDR2 FQNEAQ (reference sequence). CDR3 size: 15 residues.

The chain uses TRBV10-2 and TRBJ2-2, with 9 nucleotides matching TRBD1. The germline gives CDR1 WSHSY, CDR2 SAAADI. This CDR3 comprises 16 residues. The trim removed 6 bases at V and 3 bases at J, leaving 8 bases unmatched. The CDR3 DNA follows: TGCGCCAGCAGCACTTGGGACAGGGAGGACACCGGGGAGCTGTTTTTT. This translates into CASSTWDREDTGELFF.

The chain recombines TRBV3-1 with TRBJ1-4; D gene ambiguous. The length of the CDR3 is 15 residues. V was shortened by 0 bases and J by 7 bases, with 12 bases between the two germline ends. Germline V gene sequence: CDR1 LGHDT, CDR2 YNNKEL (reference sequence). The CDR3 bases are TGTGCCAGCAGCCAAGAGCAATTAGGGCGTGAAAAACTGTTTTTT. It specifies CASSQEQLGREKLFF. Complete variable domain (other parts from reference TRBV3-1 and TRBJ1-4): DTAVSQTPKYLVTQMGNDKSIKCEQNLGHDTMYWYKQDSKKFLKIMFSYNNKELIINETVPNRFSPKSPDKAHLNLHINSLELGDSAVYFCASSQEQLGREKLFFGSGTQLSVL.

This clonotype was counted ten times or more. This chain links TRBV12-3 or TRBV12-4 with TRBJ2-5; 10 bases align to TRBD2. The CDR3 contains 16 residues. Trimming removed 5 bases from V and 5 bases from J; junction bases left unmatched: 11. In nucleotides, the CDR3 is TGTGCCAGCAGTCCTAGCGGGAGAGGTATAGGGGAGACCCAGTACTTC. As protein: CASSPSGRGIGETQYF.

The V gene is TRBV7-2, the J gene TRBJ1-2; no clear D gene. The CDR3 has 16 residues. Trimming took 6 bases from V and 0 from J, leaving 17 bases between them. The V gene's germline CDR1 is SGHTA and CDR2 FQGNSA. The CDR3 reads CASRGLAGRTNYGYTF. The CDR3 DNA reads as TGTGCCAGCAGAGGACTCGCGGGCAGGACTAACTATGGCTACACCTTC.

This chain joins TRBV14 and TRBJ1-1; D is possibly TRBD1 (6 bases). The length of the CDR3 is 15 residues. Deletions cut 6 bases from V and 0 bases from J, with 14 bases between. Germline V gene lookup returns CDR1 SGHDN and CDR2 FVKESK. The CDR3 nucleotides read TGTGCCAGCAGTTCTCGGACAGAGCTGAACACTGAAGCTTTCTTT. Protein product: CASSSRTELNTEAFF.

This clonotype has only a few counts. The chain employs TRBV5-1 and TRBJ1-1; possibly TRBD1 for D (5 bases). The germline CDR1 and CDR2 sequences are SGHRS and YFSETQ. The CDR3 is 14 residues long. Trimming stripped 4 bases from V and 6 bases from J, with 16 bases between. The CDR3 DNA sequence: TGCGCCAGCAGCAAGGTGTTGGGGGTCGCTGAAGCTTTCTTT. It encodes CASSKVLGVAEAFF. The full variable domain, rest sourced from reference TRBV5-1 and TRBJ1-1, is KAGVTQTPRYLIKTRGQQVTLSCSPISGHRSVSWYQQTPGQGLQFLFEYFSETQRNKGNFPGRFSGRQFSNSRSEMNVSTLELGDSALYLCASSKVLGVAEAFFGQGTRLTVV.

The V and J genes are TRBV9 and TRBJ2-7, with TRBD2 matching over 10 bases. V was clipped by 3 bases and J by 3 bases; unmatched bases: 6. Germline CDR1 and CDR2: SGDLS and YYNGEE. The CDR3 covers 15 residues. The DNA of the CDR3 is TGTGCCAGCAGCGCTAGCGGGAGTGTCATCTACGAGCAGTACTTC. It codes for CASSASGSVIYEQYF.

V usage is TRBV12-3 or TRBV12-4 and J usage is TRBJ1-2, with TRBD1 matching over 10 bases. J was trimmed by 7 bases and V by 6 bases; bases with no gene match: 5. The CDR3 totals 13 residues. The CDR3 loop reads CASSDWDRGGYTF. CDR3 DNA: TGTGCCAGCAGCGACTGGGACAGGGGTGGCTACACCTTC.

The J gene is TRBJ2-5, the V gene TRBV9, with D perhaps TRBD2 (5 bases). In germline, CDR1 is SGDLS, CDR2 YYNGEE. The CDR3 is made up of 14 amino acids. The V end was cut by 0 bases, the J end by 1 base, with 7 bases between. The CDR3 sequence is CASSVDSGQETQYF. CDR3 bases: TGTGCCAGCAGCGTAGACAGCGGCCAAGAGACCCAGTACTTC.